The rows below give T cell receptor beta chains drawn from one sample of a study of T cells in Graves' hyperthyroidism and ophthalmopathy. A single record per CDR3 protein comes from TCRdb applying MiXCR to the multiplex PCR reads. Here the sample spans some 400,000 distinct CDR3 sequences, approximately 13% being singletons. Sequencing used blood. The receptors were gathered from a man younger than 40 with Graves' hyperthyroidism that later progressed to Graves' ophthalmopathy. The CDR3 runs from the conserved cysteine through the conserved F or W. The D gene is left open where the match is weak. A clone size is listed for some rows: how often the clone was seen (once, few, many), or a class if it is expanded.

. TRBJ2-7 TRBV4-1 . TGCGCCAGCAGCCAAGAGAGTACAGTCTCCTACGAGCAGTACTTC CASSQESTVSYEQYF
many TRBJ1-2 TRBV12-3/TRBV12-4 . TGTGCCAGCAGTATGGACGGCAATACTAACTATGGCTACACCTTC CASSMDGNTNYGYTF
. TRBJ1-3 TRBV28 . TGTGCCAGCAGTCCCTGGACGGAGGGCGGGAGAAACACCATATATTTT CASSPWTEGGRNTIYF
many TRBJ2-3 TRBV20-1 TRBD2 TGCAGTGCTAGAGGACCCAGCGGGGGGAGCACAGATACGCAGTATTTT CSARGPSGGSTDTQYF
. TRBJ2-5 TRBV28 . TGTGCCAGCAGTTTATTCGGGGTGGAGACCCAGTACTTC CASSLFGVETQYF
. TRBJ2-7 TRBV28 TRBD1 TGTGCCAGCAGTAGCGGACAGGGGGCTGTCGAGCAGTACTTC CASSSGQGAVEQYF
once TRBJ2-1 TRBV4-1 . TGCGCCAGCAGCCGAGGCATAAACAGGGAACCTAGCAGGAATGAGCAGTTCTTC CASSRGINREPSRNEQFF
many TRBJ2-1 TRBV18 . TGTGCCAGCTCACTAACGGGAATCTACAATGAGCAGTTCTTC CASSLTGIYNEQFF
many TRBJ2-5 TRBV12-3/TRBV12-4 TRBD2 TGTGCCAGCAGCCGACCCCCCGCGGGGGTAGAGACCCAGTACTTC CASSRPPAGVETQYF
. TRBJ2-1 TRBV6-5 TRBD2 TGTGCCAGCAGTTACGGACTAGCGGTAGAGCAGTTCTTC CASSYGLAVEQFF
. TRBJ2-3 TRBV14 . TGTGCCAGCAGCCAATTCGACGAGGATACGCAGTATTTT CASSQFDEDTQYF
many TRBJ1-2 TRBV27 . TGTGCCAGCAGTTTAACTCCGGGGGCCGGCTATGGCTACACCTTC CASSLTPGAGYGYTF
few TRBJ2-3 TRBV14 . TGTGCCAGCAGCCATTGGACCGAATCCCGCACAGATACGCAGTATTTT CASSHWTESRTDTQYF
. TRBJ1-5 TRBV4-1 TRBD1 TGCGCCAGCAGCCACCACAGGGGGAATGAGGGCAATCAGCCCCAGCATTTT CASSHHRGNEGNQPQHF
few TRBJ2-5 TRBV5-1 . TGCGCCAGCAGCTTGGAGGACGAGACCCAGTACTTC CASSLEDETQYF
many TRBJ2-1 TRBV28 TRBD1 TGTGCCAGCACCGCGGACAGGGTTTACAATGAGCAGTTCTTC CASTADRVYNEQFF
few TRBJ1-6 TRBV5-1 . TGCGCCAGCAGCTTGGAGGGGGGAAGAGATCCCCTCCACTTT CASSLEGGRDPLHF
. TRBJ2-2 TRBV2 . TGTGCCAGCAGTGCTAGTCGGACAAATACCGGGGAGCTGTTTTTT CASSASRTNTGELFF
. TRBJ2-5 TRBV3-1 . TGTGCCAGCAGCCAAGGGCTAGGGGGGGCCGCACAAGAGACCCAGTACTTC CASSQGLGGAAQETQYF
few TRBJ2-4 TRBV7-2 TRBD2 TGTGCCAGCAGCCCACGGGAGGGGCCCCTAGCCAAAAACATTCAGTACTTC CASSPREGPLAKNIQYF
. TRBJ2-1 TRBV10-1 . TGCGCCAGCACAAGAGGCTTGGGGGCCGACAATGAGCAGTTCTTC CASTRGLGADNEQFF
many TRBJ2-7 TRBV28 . TGTGCCAGCAGGCAGGGCTACGAGCAGTACTTC CASRQGYEQYF
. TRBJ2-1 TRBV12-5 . TGTGCTAGTGGCGGTCAGCAGGGGAGATTGGTCTACAATGAGCAGTTCTTC CASGGQQGRLVYNEQFF
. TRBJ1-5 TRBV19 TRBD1 TGTGCCAGTAGTCGGGACAGGATACAGCCCCAGCATTTT CASSRDRIQPQHF
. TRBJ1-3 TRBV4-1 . TGCGCCAGCAGCCAAGGAGGAATGGCGTCTGGAAACACCATATATTTT CASSQGGMASGNTIYF
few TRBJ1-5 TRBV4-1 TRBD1 TGCGCCAGCAGCCAGGACCGGGACAGGGGCCTCTTTGGCAATCAGCCCCAGCATTTT CASSQDRDRGLFGNQPQHF
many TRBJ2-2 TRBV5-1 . TGCGCCAGCAGCTTGGTCCGACAGCCGAACACCGGGGAGCTGTTTTTT CASSLVRQPNTGELFF
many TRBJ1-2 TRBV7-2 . TGTGCCAGCAGCCGTTTTGGGGGCGGCCCTAGCGGCTACACCTTC CASSRFGGGPSGYTF
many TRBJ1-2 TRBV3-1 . TGTGCCAGCAGCCAATTCCCAGAAAACTATGGCTACACCTTC CASSQFPENYGYTF
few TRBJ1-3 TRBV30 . TGTGCCTGGAAGGTGTGGAAAAGAAACACCATATATTTT CAWKVWKRNTIYF
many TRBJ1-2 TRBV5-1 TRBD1 TGCGCCAGCAGCCCCGGGACAGGGCGAGGCTACACCTTC CASSPGTGRGYTF
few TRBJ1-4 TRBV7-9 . TGTGCCAGCAGCTTAGCCACGGGGCCAAATGAAAAACTGTTTTTT CASSLATGPNEKLFF
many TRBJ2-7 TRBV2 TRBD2 TGTGCCAGCAGAGGTCTCGGAACCGGGGGGGCCTACGAGCAGTACTTC CASRGLGTGGAYEQYF
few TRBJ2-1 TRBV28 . TGTGCCAGCAGTTTATTGGGCAGTGGGGTTCCCAATGAGCAGTTCTTC CASSLLGSGVPNEQFF
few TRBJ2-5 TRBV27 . TGTGCCAGCAGTTTACGGCTTCGAAGAGGAGAGACCCAGTACTTC CASSLRLRRGETQYF
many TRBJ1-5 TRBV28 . TGTGCCAGCAGTTTGTCCTCGCCAGGGACACCCCCCGGAAGCAATCAGCCCCAGCATTTT CASSLSSPGTPPGSNQPQHF
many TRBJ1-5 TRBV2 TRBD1 TGTGCCAGCAGTCGGACAGGACCCTTTAGCAATCAGCCCCAGCATTTT CASSRTGPFSNQPQHF
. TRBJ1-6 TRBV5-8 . TGTTCCCCGACGGCAGGGGAATTTTCACCCCTCCACTTT CSPTAGEFSPLHF
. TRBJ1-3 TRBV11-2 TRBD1 TGTGCCAGCAGCTTAGGGACAGGGAACTCTGGAAACACCATATATTTT CASSLGTGNSGNTIYF
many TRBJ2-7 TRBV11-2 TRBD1 TGCGCCAGCAGCTTGGACAGGGGGCTTACCTACGAGCAGTACTTC CASSLDRGLTYEQYF
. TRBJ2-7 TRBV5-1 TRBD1 TGCGCCAGCAGCCCGACAGGGGTAACCTACGAGCAGTACTTC CASSPTGVTYEQYF
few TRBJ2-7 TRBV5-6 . TGTGCCAGCAGGACAAGGGGATTTCAGTTGTACGAGCAGTACTTC CASRTRGFQLYEQYF